This T cell receptor (beta chain) was obtained from a study of blood T cell repertoires in COVID-19. CDR3 length: 15 amino acids. Germline CDR1 and CDR2: SGDLS and YYNGEE. Trimming cost V 0 bases and J 3 bases; bases outside gene matches: 2. In the original analysis: Using reference gene primer amplification, nucleated cell counts were estimated. Measured with immunoSEQ multiplex PCR; TCRdb has only the in-frame clones, and not every one. V and J calls and clone size are as listed in that table; D and trimming were resolved from the DNA. This table holds roughly 220,000 clones, about nine tenths found once.

Material: PBMCs or T cells enriched from blood (not recorded which). This TCR derives from a middle-aged woman with acute COVID-19. The V and J genes are TRBV9 and TRBJ2-3, with 9 positions matching TRBD2. The CDR3 sequence: CASSVASGTTDTQYF. The CDR3 coding sequence is TGTGCCAGCAGCGTAGCTAGCGGGACAACAGATACGCAGTATTTT. Combining the CDR3 with reference TRBV9 and TRBJ2-3 gives the whole variable domain DSGVTQTPKHLITATGQRVTLRCSPRSGDLSVYWYQQSLDQGLQFLIQYYNGEERAKGNILERFSAQQFPDLHSELNLSSLELGDSALYFCASSVASGTTDTQYFGPGTRLTVL.